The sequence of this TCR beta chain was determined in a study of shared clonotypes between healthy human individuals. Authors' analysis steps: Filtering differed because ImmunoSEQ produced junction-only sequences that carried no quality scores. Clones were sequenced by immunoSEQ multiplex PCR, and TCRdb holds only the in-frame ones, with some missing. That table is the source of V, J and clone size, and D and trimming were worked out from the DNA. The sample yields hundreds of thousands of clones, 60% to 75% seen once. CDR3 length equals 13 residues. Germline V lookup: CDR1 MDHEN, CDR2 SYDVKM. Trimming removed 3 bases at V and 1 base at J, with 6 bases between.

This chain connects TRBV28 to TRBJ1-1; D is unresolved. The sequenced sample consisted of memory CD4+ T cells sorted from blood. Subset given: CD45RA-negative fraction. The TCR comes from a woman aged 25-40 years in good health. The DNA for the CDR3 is TGTGCCAGCAGTTTCGGACCGAACACTGAAGCTTTCTTT. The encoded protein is CASSFGPNTEAFF.